The present T cell receptor (beta chain) was sequenced within a study of T cell responses to AZD1222 COVID-19 vaccine. Findings and limits, study-wide: Among vaccine-associated CD4 TCRs, coverage spanned spike, with dominance at 160-218 and 743-854. All repertoire sampling was performed exclusively after the peak T cell response.

Repertoires were generated with immunoSEQ multiplex PCR, while TCRdb's copy carries only in-frame clones and drops some. The table shows over 110,000 clones, with around 94% occurring only once. The table lists this clone with a few counts. The antigen remains undetermined. The specimen was peripheral blood, collected 28 days after the second AZD1222 dose. The receptor comes from an adult who received the AZD1222 COVID-19 vaccine.

The CDR3, as DNA: TGTGCCAGCAGCTCTTCACCCGCGGGGAGGGGCACTGAAGCTTTCTTT. Its protein product is CASSSSPAGRGTEAFF. This chain connects TRBV11-2 to TRBJ1-1, with D perhaps TRBD1 (5 bases). CDR1 is SGHAT and CDR2 is FQNNGV in the germline V gene. The ends were cut back, 4 bases at V and 4 bases at J, with 19 bases in the middle. The CDR3 consists of 16 residues.